This T cell receptor (beta chain) was retrieved from a study of CD8 T cells in ankylosing spondylitis. General study results and limits: Disease-linked clones were found to be CD8+ and relatively rare in peripheral blood. In the blood and synovial fluid of reactive arthritis, some motif variants had been previously reported. Ankylosing spondylitis blood appeared to be characterized by a TCR beta motif of several highly homologous variants.

Molecular-barcoded quantitative 5'-RACE produced these TCR beta libraries. TCRdb redid the calling of the 5' RACE reads with MiXCR, one entry per CDR3 protein. The profile shows around 150,000 distinct CDR3 sequences, 5.5% to 7.5% of them singletons. The V and J ends lost 8 bases and 5 bases respectively, with 9 bases between them. The CDR3 has 12 residues. This clonotype showed up many times. Its antigen is undetermined. This receptor was obtained from a female donor with ankylosing spondylitis or in good health (not recorded which). This sequence joins TRBV12-3 or TRBV12-4 and TRBJ1-4; possible D gene TRBD1, 6 bases. Input material: blood, either unsorted or a sorted T cell fraction (not recorded which). This CDR3 reads CASGQKNEKLFF. CDR3 in DNA: TGTGCCAGCGGACAGAAAAATGAAAAACTGTTTTTT.